This T cell receptor beta chain emerged from a study of beta chain features in type 1 diabetes. The sequenced template was cDNA made from the entire isolated RNA. The table came from immunoSEQ multiplex PCR; TCRdb's copy has only in-frame clones and leaves some out. Found here are about 410,000 clones, roughly 14% of them singletons; the top ten hold roughly 0.04%. This clone was found a few times. Material: naive CD4+ T cells from blood. This TCR came from a man aged 25-45 years in good health.

The DNA for the CDR3 is TGTGCCAGTAGTATTCCCCGGACAGGGGGCGATGGCTACACCTTC. It encodes CASSIPRTGGDGYTF. This chain connects TRBV19 to TRBJ1-2; 11 nucleotides align to TRBD1. The J segment lost 6 bases and the V segment lost 3 bases, leaving 6 bases of the junction unmatched. CDR3 size: 15 residues. The germline V gene encodes CDR1 LNHDA and CDR2 SQIVND (reference sequence).